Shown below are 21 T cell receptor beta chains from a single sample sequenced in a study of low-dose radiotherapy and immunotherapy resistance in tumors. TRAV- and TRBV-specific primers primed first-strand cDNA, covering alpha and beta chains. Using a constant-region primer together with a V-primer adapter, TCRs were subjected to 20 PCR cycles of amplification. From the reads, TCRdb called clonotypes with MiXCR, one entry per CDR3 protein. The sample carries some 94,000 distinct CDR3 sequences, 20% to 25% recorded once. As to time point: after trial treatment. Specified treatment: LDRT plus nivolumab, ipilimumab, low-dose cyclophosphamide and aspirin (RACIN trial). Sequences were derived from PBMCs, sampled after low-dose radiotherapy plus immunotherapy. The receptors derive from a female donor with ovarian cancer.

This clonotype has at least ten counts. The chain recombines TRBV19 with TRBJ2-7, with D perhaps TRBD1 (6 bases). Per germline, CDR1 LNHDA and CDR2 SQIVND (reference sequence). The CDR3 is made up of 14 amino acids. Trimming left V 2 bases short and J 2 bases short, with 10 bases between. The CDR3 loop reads CASSISGTTYEQYF. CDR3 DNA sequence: TGTGCCAGTAGTATATCCGGGACAACCTACGAGCAGTACTTC.

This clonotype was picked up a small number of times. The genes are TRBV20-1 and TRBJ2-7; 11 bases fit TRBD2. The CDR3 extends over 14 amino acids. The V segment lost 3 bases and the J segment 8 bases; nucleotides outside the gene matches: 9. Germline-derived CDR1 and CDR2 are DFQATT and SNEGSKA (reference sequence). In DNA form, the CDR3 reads TGCAGTGCTAGTACATTAGCGGGGGGGCATAAGCAGTACTTC. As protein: CSASTLAGGHKQYF.

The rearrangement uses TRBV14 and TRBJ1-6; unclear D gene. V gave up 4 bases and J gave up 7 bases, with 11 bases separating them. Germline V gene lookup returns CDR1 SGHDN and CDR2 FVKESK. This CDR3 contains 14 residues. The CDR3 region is CASSLSTRNSPLHF. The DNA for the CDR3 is TGTGCCAGCAGCCTATCAACCAGGAATTCACCCCTCCACTTT.

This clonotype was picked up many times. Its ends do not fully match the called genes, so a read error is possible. The DNA for the CDR3 is TGCAGTGCTAGAGAAAGTGGTCCTGGGATAGGGCCCCAGCGTTTT. This gives the protein CSARESGPGIGPQRF. The chain is built from TRBV20-1 and TRBJ1-5; no definite D call. Germline assignment: CDR1 DFQATT and CDR2 SNEGSKA (reference sequence). The CDR3 consists of 15 residues.

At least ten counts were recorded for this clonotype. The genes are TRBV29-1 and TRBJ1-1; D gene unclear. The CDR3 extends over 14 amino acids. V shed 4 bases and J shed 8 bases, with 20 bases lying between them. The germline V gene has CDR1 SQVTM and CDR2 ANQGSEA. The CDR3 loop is CSVVAANVGSEAFF. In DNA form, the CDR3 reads TGCAGCGTTGTCGCAGCAAATGTGGGTTCCGAAGCTTTCTTT.

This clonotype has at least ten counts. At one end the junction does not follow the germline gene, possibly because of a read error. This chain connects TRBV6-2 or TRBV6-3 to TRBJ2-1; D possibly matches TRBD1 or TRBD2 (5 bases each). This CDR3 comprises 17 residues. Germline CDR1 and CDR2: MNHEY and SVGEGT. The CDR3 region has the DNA TGTGCCACCAGTTACCTTGCCGGGACCAGCTCCTACAATGAGCAGTTCTTC. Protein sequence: CATSYLAGTSSYNEQFF.

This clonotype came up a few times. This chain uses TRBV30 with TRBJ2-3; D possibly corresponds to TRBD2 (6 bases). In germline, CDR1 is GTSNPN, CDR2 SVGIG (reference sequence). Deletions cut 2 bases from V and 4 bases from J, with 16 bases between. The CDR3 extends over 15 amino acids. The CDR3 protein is CAWSPPGLLSDTQYF. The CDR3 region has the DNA TGTGCCTGGAGTCCTCCGGGACTGCTTTCAGATACGCAGTATTTT.

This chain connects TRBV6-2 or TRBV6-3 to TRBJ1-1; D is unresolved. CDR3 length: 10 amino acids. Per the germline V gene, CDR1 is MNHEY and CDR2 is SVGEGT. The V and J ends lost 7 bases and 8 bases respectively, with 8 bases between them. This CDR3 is CASIWLEAFF. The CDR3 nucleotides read TGTGCCAGCATTTGGTTAGAAGCTTTCTTT.

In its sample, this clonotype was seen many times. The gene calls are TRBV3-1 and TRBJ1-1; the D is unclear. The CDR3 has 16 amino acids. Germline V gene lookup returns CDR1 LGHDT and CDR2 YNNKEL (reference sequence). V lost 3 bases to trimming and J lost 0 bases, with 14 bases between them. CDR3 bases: TGTGCCAGCAGCCAGCAGGCACTCAGCATGAACACTGAAGCTTTCTTT. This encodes CASSQQALSMNTEAFF.

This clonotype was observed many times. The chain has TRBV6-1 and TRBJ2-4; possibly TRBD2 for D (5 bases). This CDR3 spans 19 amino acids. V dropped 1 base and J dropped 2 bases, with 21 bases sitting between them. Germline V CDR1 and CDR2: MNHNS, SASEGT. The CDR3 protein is CASSEVEGHGETTKNIQYF. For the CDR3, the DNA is TGTGCCAGCAGTGAAGTAGAGGGTCACGGGGAGACTACCAAAAACATTCAGTACTTC.

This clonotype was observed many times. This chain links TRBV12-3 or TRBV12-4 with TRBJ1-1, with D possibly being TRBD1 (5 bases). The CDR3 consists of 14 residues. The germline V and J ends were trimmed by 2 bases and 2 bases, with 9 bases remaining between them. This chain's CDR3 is CASSLQGPNTEAFF. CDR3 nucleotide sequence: TGTGCCAGCAGTTTACAGGGCCCTAACACTGAAGCTTTCTTT.

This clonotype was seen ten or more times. The DNA for the CDR3 is TGTGCCAGCAGGGAAGGGCCTTACGAGCAGTACTTC. Amino acids: CASREGPYEQYF. This sequence joins TRBV12-3 or TRBV12-4 and TRBJ2-7; D is undetermined. The CDR3 contains 12 residues. V was cut by 6 bases and J by 4 bases, with 10 bases left in between.

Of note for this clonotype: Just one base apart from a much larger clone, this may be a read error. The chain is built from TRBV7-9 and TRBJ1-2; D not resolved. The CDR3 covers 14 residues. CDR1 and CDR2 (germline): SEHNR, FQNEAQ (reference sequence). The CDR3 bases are TGTGCCAGCAGCGCCCCTACTGGGAACTATGGCTGCACCTTC. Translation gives CASSAPTGNYGCTF.

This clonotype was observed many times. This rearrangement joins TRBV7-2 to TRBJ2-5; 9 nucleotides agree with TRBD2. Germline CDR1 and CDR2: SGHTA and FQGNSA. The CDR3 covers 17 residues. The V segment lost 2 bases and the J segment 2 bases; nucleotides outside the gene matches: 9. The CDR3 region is CASSLFKRGALQETQYF. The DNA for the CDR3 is TGTGCCAGCAGCTTATTTAAGCGGGGGGCTCTACAAGAGACCCAGTACTTC.

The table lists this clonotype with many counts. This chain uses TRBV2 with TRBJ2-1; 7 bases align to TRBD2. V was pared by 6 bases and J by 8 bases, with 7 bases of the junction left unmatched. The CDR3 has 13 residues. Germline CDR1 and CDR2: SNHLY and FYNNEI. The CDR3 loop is CASRGGSIYEQFF. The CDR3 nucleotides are TGTGCCAGCAGAGGCGGGAGTATCTATGAGCAGTTCTTC.

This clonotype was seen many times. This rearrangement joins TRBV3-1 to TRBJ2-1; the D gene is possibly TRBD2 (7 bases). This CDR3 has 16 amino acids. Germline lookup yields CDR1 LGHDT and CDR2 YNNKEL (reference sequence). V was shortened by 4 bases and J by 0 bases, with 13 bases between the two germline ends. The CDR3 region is CASSRGGATSYNEQFF. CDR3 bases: TGTGCCAGCAGCCGCGGGGGCGCCACCTCCTACAATGAGCAGTTCTTC.

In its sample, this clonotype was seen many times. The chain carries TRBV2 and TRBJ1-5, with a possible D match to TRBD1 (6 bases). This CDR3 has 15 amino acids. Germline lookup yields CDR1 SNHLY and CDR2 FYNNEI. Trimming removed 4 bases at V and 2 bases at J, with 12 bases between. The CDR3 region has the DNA TGTGCCAGCAGTGTCGAAGGGGGTGGCAATCAGCCCCAGCATTTT. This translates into CASSVEGGGNQPQHF. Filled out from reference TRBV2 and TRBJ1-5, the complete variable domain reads EPEVTQTPSHQVTQMGQEVILRCVPISNHLYFYWYRQILGQKVEFLVSFYNNEISEKSEIFDDQFSVERPDGSNFTLKIRSTKLEDSAMYFCASSVEGGGNQPQHFGDGTRLSIL.

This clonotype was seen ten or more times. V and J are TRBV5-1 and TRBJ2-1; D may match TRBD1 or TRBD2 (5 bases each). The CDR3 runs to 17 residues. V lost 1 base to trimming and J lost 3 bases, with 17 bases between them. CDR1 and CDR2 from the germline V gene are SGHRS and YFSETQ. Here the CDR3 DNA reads TGCGCCAGCAGCTTGATTCTGGGGGTAACGGTCTACAATGAGCAGTTCTTC. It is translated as CASSLILGVTVYNEQFF.

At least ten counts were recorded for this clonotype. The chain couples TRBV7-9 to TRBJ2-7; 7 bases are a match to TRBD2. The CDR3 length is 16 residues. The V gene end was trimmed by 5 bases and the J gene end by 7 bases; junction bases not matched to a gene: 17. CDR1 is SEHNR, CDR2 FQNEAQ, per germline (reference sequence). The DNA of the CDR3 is TGTGCCAGCAGCACCCCAGTCGGGGCGGGGGTTCCGGAGCAGTACTTC. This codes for CASSTPVGAGVPEQYF.

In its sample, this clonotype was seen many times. CDR3: CASRDGTDTQYF. Here the CDR3 DNA reads TGTGCCAGTAGGGACGGCACAGATACGCAGTATTTT. This sequence joins TRBV6-2 or TRBV6-3 and TRBJ2-3; D is perhaps TRBD1 or TRBD2 (5 bases each). The germline CDR1 and CDR2 sequences are MNHEY and SVGEGT. V was pared by 9 bases and J by 1 base, with 8 bases between. CDR3 size: 12 residues.

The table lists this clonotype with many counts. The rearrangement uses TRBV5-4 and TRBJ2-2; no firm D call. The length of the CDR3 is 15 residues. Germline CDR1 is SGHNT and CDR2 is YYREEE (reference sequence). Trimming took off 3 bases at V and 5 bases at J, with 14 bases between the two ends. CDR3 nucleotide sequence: TGTGCCAGCAGCTCGCTGACACGTAAAACCGGGGAGCTGTTTTTT. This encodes CASSSLTRKTGELFF.